These T cell receptor beta chains were read from a single sample in a study of blood T cell repertoires in COVID-19. Profiled with immunoSEQ multiplex PCR; TCRdb holds only in-frame clones, not every one. The sample comprises over 140,000 clones, around 79% of which are singletons, and about 3.2% rests with the top ten. Sequences were obtained from PBMCs or T cells enriched from blood (not recorded which). The receptors stem from a woman between 50 and 59 years old who had recovered from COVID-19. Both conserved end residues are part of each CDR3. D genes are given only for firm matches. Some rows mark clone size as missing; the rest say once, few, many or name a class of expanded clone.

clone_size,d_call,j_call,v_call,cdr3_aa,cdr3_nt
few,NA,TRBJ2-1,TRBV28,CASSRTGIEQFF,TGTGCCAGCAGTCGTACAGGGATTGAGCAGTTCTTC
NA,NA,TRBJ1-4,TRBV3-1/TRBV3-2,CASSQGARNEKLFF,TGTGCCAGCAGCCAGGGGGCCCGTAATGAAAAACTGTTTTTT
NA,NA,TRBJ2-3,TRBV5-1,CASSLFPDTQYF,TGCGCCAGCAGCCTGTTTCCAGATACGCAGTATTTT
NA,NA,TRBJ2-3,TRBV7-9,CASSLVGGLTDTQYF,TGTGCCAGCAGCTTAGTCGGGGGACTCACAGATACGCAGTATTTT
NA,NA,TRBJ1-5,TRBV6-6,CASSYPPGLGGQPQHF,TGTGCCAGCAGTTACCCGCCGGGCCTCGGGGGTCAGCCCCAGCATTTT
NA,NA,TRBJ1-2,TRBV7-9,CASSPGGFYYGYTF,TGTGCCAGCAGCCCCGGAGGGTTCTACTATGGCTACACCTTC
NA,TRBD1,TRBJ2-7,TRBV5-5,CASSYGQGGYEQYF,TGTGCCAGCAGCTACGGACAGGGTGGGTACGAGCAGTACTTC
NA,TRBD1,TRBJ1-2,TRBV6-5,CASRRQGSGYTF,TGTGCCAGCAGACGACAGGGGTCCGGCTACACCTTC
NA,NA,TRBJ2-3,TRBV10-3,CAISESAGGTDTQYF,TGTGCCATCAGTGAGTCGGCAGGGGGCACAGATACGCAGTATTTT
NA,TRBD1,TRBJ1-2,TRBV28,CASSSIQGVNYGYTF,TGTGCCAGCAGTTCGATACAGGGGGTTAACTATGGCTACACCTTC
many,NA,TRBJ2-7,TRBV28,CASSLPHPWGSGVPTYEQYF,TGTGCCAGCAGTCTACCCCATCCTTGGGGTAGCGGAGTCCCCACCTACGAGCAGTACTTC
NA,NA,TRBJ2-7,TRBV7-3,CASSLVRDRYEQYF,TGTGCCAGCAGCTTAGTCCGCGATCGGTACGAGCAGTACTTC
once,NA,TRBJ1-1,TRBV7-9,CASSLRQMNTEAFF,TGTGCCAGCAGCCTCCGACAGATGAACACTGAAGCTTTCTTT
NA,NA,TRBJ1-6,TRBV30,CAWSVQGNSPLHF,TGTGCCTGGAGTGTACAGGGCAACTCACCCCTCCACTTT
NA,TRBD1,TRBJ2-7,TRBV28,CASRRQGSYEQYF,TGTGCCAGCAGAAGACAGGGGTCCTACGAGCAGTACTTC
NA,TRBD2,TRBJ2-1,TRBV9,CASSALAGGTNEQFF,TGTGCCAGCAGCGCACTAGCGGGGGGTACCAATGAGCAGTTCTTC
few,TRBD1,TRBJ2-5,TRBV27,CASSPNRGMGTQYF,TGTGCCAGCAGTCCGAACAGGGGAATGGGGACCCAGTACTTC
NA,NA,TRBJ1-4,TRBV5-1,CASSLASTVRRSNEKLFF,TGCGCCAGCAGCTTGGCATCTACAGTCCGTCGATCTAATGAAAAACTGTTTTTT
NA,NA,TRBJ2-1,TRBV4-2,CASSQELRSSYNEQFF,TGTGCCAGCAGCCAAGAATTGCGGAGCTCCTACAATGAGCAGTTCTTC
NA,NA,TRBJ1-5,TRBV3-1/TRBV3-2,CASSQAGERYQPQHF,TGTGCCAGCAGCCAGGCAGGGGAACGTTATCAGCCCCAGCATTTT
NA,NA,TRBJ2-6,TRBV2,CASSTGSGANVLTF,TGTGCCAGCAGTACAGGGTCTGGGGCCAACGTCCTGACTTTC
NA,NA,TRBJ1-2,TRBV7-9,CASSAASNYGYTF,TGTGCCAGCAGCGCCGCGTCTAACTATGGCTACACCTTC
NA,TRBD1,TRBJ1-1,TRBV28,CASSRPGQGVSTEAFF,TGTGCCAGCAGTAGGCCGGGACAGGGGGTTAGCACTGAAGCTTTCTTT
NA,TRBD2,TRBJ2-7,TRBV18,CASSRGTSGFHSYEQYF,TGTGCCAGCTCACGCGGGACTAGCGGTTTTCACTCCTACGAGCAGTACTTC
NA,TRBD1,TRBJ1-4,TRBV5-1,CASSGLTQGENEKLFF,TGCGCCAGCAGCGGTTTAACACAGGGGGAGAATGAAAAACTGTTTTTT
NA,NA,TRBJ2-1,TRBV24-1,CATSDPSGTLTSDEQFF,TGTGCCACCAGTGACCCCAGCGGAACCCTGACCAGCGATGAGCAGTTCTTC
NA,NA,TRBJ2-2,TRBV21-1,CASSILIQGANTGELFF,TGTGCCAGCAGCATCTTGATACAGGGGGCGAACACCGGGGAGCTGTTTTTT
NA,TRBD1,TRBJ1-2,TRBV25-1,CASSEYRWDSPDTF,TGTGCCAGCAGTGAATACCGATGGGACAGTCCTGACACCTTC
NA,NA,TRBJ2-7,TRBV5-1,CASSLEMSEPYEQYF,TGCGCCAGCAGCTTGGAAATGTCAGAACCCTACGAGCAGTACTTC
NA,NA,TRBJ2-3,TRBV2,CASSSQAESTDTQYF,TGTGCCAGCAGCTCTCAGGCAGAGAGCACAGATACGCAGTATTTT
NA,TRBD2,TRBJ2-3,TRBV2,CASSEALPGVSGTTDTQYF,TGTGCCAGCAGTGAAGCGCTTCCCGGCGTTAGCGGGACAACAGATACGCAGTATTTT
NA,NA,TRBJ1-5,TRBV18,CASSIFGQVNQPQHF,TGTGCCAGCTCTATATTTGGCCAGGTCAATCAGCCCCAGCATTTT
once,TRBD1,TRBJ1-4,TRBV6-5,CASRTGGANEKLFF,TGTGCCAGCAGGACAGGGGGGGCTAATGAAAAACTGTTTTTT
NA,NA,TRBJ1-4,TRBV6-7,CASSYTATNEKLFF,TGTGCCAGCAGTTATACAGCAACTAATGAAAAACTGTTTTTT
NA,TRBD1,TRBJ1-2,TRBV19,CASSETRGMYGYTF,TGTGCCAGTAGCGAGACCAGGGGGATGTATGGCTACACCTTC
once,TRBD1,TRBJ2-2,TRBV5-1,CASSFGTGGSGELFF,TGCGCCAGCAGCTTCGGGACAGGGGGCTCAGGGGAGCTGTTTTTT
NA,NA,TRBJ1-3,TRBV12-5,CASGLVREGTSGNTIYF,TGTGCTAGTGGTTTGGTACGGGAGGGTACCTCTGGAAACACCATATATTTT
NA,NA,TRBJ2-2,TRBV18,CASSRGQMPNTGELFF,TGTGCCAGCTCCCGAGGACAGATGCCGAACACCGGGGAGCTGTTTTTT
NA,NA,TRBJ1-1,TRBV2,CASSRTGFSEAFF,TGTGCCAGCAGCCGAACAGGGTTTTCTGAAGCTTTCTTT
NA,TRBD1,TRBJ1-6,TRBV3-1/TRBV3-2,CASSRQGYDSPLHF,TGTGCCAGCAGTCGACAGGGCTACGATTCACCCCTCCACTTT
NA,TRBD1,TRBJ1-2,TRBV5-1,CASSGTGGRGYTF,TGCGCCAGCAGCGGGACAGGGGGCAGGGGCTACACCTTC
many,NA,TRBJ1-5,TRBV2,CASSPRQLNQPQHF,TGTGCCAGCAGTCCTAGACAGCTCAATCAGCCCCAGCATTTT
NA,NA,TRBJ2-3,TRBV7-9,CASSLLASVTDTQYF,TGTGCCAGCAGCCTACTAGCTAGTGTTACAGATACGCAGTATTTT
NA,TRBD2,TRBJ2-1,TRBV4-1,CASSLREGNNEQFF,TGCGCCAGCAGCCTAAGGGAGGGCAACAATGAGCAGTTCTTC
few,NA,TRBJ2-5,TRBV11-1,CASSLGTRQQETQYF,TGTGCCAGCAGCCTCGGGACTCGGCAGCAAGAGACCCAGTACTTC
NA,TRBD1,TRBJ2-1,TRBV4-1,CASSQTGTVYNEQFF,TGCGCCAGCAGCCAAACGGGGACAGTTTACAATGAGCAGTTCTTC
NA,TRBD2,TRBJ2-3,TRBV10-3,CAISSGTSGTDTQYF,TGTGCCATCAGTTCCGGGACTAGCGGCACAGATACGCAGTATTTT
NA,TRBD1,TRBJ1-2,TRBV27,CASSPGQRYNYGYTF,TGTGCCAGCAGCCCGGGACAGAGATATAACTATGGCTACACCTTC
NA,NA,TRBJ2-3,TRBV7-8,CASSSTGVPDTQYF,TGTGCCAGCAGCTCCACGGGAGTCCCCGATACGCAGTATTTT
NA,TRBD1,TRBJ1-1,TRBV18,CASSPNTRGTNTEAFF,TGTGCCAGCTCACCAAATACCAGGGGGACTAACACTGAAGCTTTCTTT
few,TRBD1,TRBJ2-3,TRBV19,CASRDRDHTDTQYF,TGTGCCAGTAGGGACAGGGACCACACAGATACGCAGTATTTT
NA,NA,TRBJ1-2,TRBV21-1,CASSRRRGGYTF,TGTGCCAGCAGCAGACGGCGGGGCGGCTACACCTTC
NA,TRBD2,TRBJ2-1,TRBV6-5,CASRPQLAGAQFF,TGTGCCAGCAGACCCCAACTAGCGGGGGCGCAGTTCTTC
NA,TRBD2,TRBJ2-1,TRBV6-4,CASSDSGGRAYNEQFF,TGTGCCAGCAGTGACTCGGGCGGGAGGGCCTACAATGAGCAGTTCTTC
NA,NA,TRBJ1-1,TRBV4-1,CASSQDFYGKNTEAFF,TGCGCCAGCAGCCAAGATTTCTATGGTAAGAACACTGAAGCTTTCTTT
NA,NA,TRBJ1-3,TRBV5-1,CASSLSTGGNTIYF,TGCGCCAGCAGCCTATCTACAGGCGGAAACACCATATATTTT
NA,NA,TRBJ2-1,TRBV29-1,CSVEVRSIYNEQFF,TGCAGCGTTGAAGTTAGATCAATCTACAATGAGCAGTTCTTC
NA,NA,TRBJ1-4,TRBV18,CASSPLRTEANEKLFF,TGTGCCAGCTCACCACTAAGGACAGAGGCTAATGAAAAACTGTTTTTT
NA,NA,TRBJ2-2,TRBV12-3/TRBV12-4,CATQETGELFF,TGTGCCACACAGGAGACGGGGGAGCTGTTTTTT